These 26 T cell receptor beta chains share one sample of origin, sequenced in a study of regulatory dendritic cells for organ transplantation. TCRdb's table, derived via immunoSEQ multiplex PCR, lists solely in-frame clones and lacks some. Here the sample spans 20,000 to 25,000 clones, around three quarters being singletons. Source material: memory CD4+ T cells from blood. Subset of the sample: CD45RO+ memory T cells. The source of these receptors is a human donor in good health.

This clone was seen once. The V and J genes are TRBV6-1 and TRBJ1-2; D gene ambiguous. Trimming shortened V by 5 bases and J by 2 bases, and 9 bases separated the two germline ends. The CDR3 totals 13 residues. Germline CDR1 MNHNS, CDR2 SASEGT. The CDR3 region has the DNA TGTGCCAGCAGTCCCGGGTCCAACTATGGCTACACCTTC. Its translation: CASSPGSNYGYTF.

In DNA form, the CDR3 reads TGTGCCAGCAGCTTAAATATTGCACGCGCGGGGACTGAAGCTTTCTTT. Translating it yields CASSLNIARAGTEAFF. This chain uses TRBV11-2 with TRBJ1-1; D ambiguous. The V gene's germline CDR1 is SGHAT and CDR2 FQNNGV. The germline V and J ends were trimmed by 2 bases and 5 bases, with 18 bases remaining between them. This CDR3 spans 16 amino acids. The whole variable domain, remainder taken from reference TRBV11-2 and TRBJ1-1, is EAGVAQSPRYKIIEKRQSVAFWCNPISGHATLYWYQQILGQGPKLLIQFQNNGVVDDSQLPKDRFSAERLKGVDSTLKIQPAKLEDSAVYLCASSLNIARAGTEAFFGQGTRLTVV.

Only a few counts were recorded for this clone. V gene TRBV19 combines with J gene TRBJ1-6; D possibly corresponds to TRBD1 (6 bases). V shed 3 bases and J shed 9 bases, with 18 bases lying between them. Germline values: CDR1 LNHDA, CDR2 SQIVND (reference sequence). This CDR3 region has 16 residues. The CDR3 DNA sequence: TGTGCCAGTAGTATTCCTCCCGTAGGGGGGGGTTCACCCCTCCACTTT. Its translation is CASSIPPVGGGSPLHF.

V usage is TRBV5-5 and J usage is TRBJ1-1; D may be TRBD1 (5 bases). The CDR3 has 14 residues. Between the trimmed V and J ends, which lost 1 base and 1 base, there was a span of 8 bases. Germline values: CDR1 SGHKS, CDR2 YYEKEE (reference sequence). CDR3 amino acids: CASSLWQGNTEAFF. In nucleotides, the CDR3 is TGTGCCAGCAGCTTGTGGCAGGGGAACACTGAAGCTTTCTTT.

This clone was picked up one time. The chain recombines TRBV5-8 with TRBJ2-3; 7 nucleotides line up with TRBD2. The CDR3 is 15 amino acids. From germline, CDR1 is SGHTS and CDR2 YDEGEE. J was trimmed by 2 bases and V by 3 bases; bases with no gene match: 6. This CDR3 is CASSSTGGYTDTQYF. The CDR3 DNA follows: TGTGCCAGCAGCTCAACGGGGGGTTACACAGATACGCAGTATTTT.

This clone appeared once. The V call is TRBV2, the J call TRBJ2-1, with D possibly being TRBD2 (6 bases). The CDR3 sequence is 12 residues long. From germline, CDR1 is SNHLY and CDR2 FYNNEI. Trimming removed 3 bases from V and 8 bases from J, with 8 bases in between. The CDR3 coding sequence is TGTGCCAGCAGTGAGGGCGGGGATGAGCAGTTCTTC. This gives the protein CASSEGGDEQFF.

The V and J genes are TRBV5-1 and TRBJ2-1; 11 nucleotides align to TRBD2. Germline lookup yields CDR1 SGHRS and CDR2 YFSETQ. The CDR3 is 13 residues long. V lost 5 bases and J lost 9; bases outside the gene matches: 4. The CDR3 loop reads CASRQTSGAEQFF. DNA of the CDR3: TGCGCCAGCAGGCAGACTAGCGGGGCTGAGCAGTTCTTC.

V and J are TRBV6-5 and TRBJ2-7; 7 bases are a match to TRBD2. After removal of 5 bases from V and 6 bases from J, the junction contained 10 bases not matched to a gene. The CDR3 has 14 amino acids. Per germline, CDR1 MNHEY and CDR2 SVGAGI. Here the CDR3 DNA reads TGTGCCAGCAGTGAAGGCGGGGGAAAACGCGAGCAGTACTTC. It is translated as CASSEGGGKREQYF.

The chain has TRBV7-9 and TRBJ1-2; D gene uncertain. The CDR3 length is 15 residues. Between the trimmed V and J ends, which lost 5 bases and 3 bases, there was a span of 16 bases. Germline CDR1 SEHNR, CDR2 FQNEAQ (reference sequence). The CDR3 sequence: CASSPVSLRDYGYTF. As DNA, the CDR3 is TGTGCCAGCAGCCCTGTCTCCCTCCGGGACTATGGCTACACCTTC.

V and J are TRBV7-7 and TRBJ2-5; 7 bases fit TRBD2. V lost 8 bases to trimming and J lost 2 bases; unmatched junction nucleotides: 11. The CDR3 covers 15 residues. Germline V gene lookup returns CDR1 SSHAT and CDR2 FNYEAQ (reference sequence). CDR3 nucleotides: TGTGCCAGCGGCCCCAGCGGGGCGACACAAGAGACCCAGTACTTC. Translated, it gives CASGPSGATQETQYF.

V usage is TRBV10-3 and J usage is TRBJ2-5; D perhaps matches TRBD1 (5 bases). This CDR3 is 14 amino acids long. Germline CDR1 is ENHRY and CDR2 is SYGVKD. V was clipped by 3 bases and J by 5 bases, with 13 bases between them. The CDR3 loop is CAISDRQGGETQYF. The CDR3 DNA is TGTGCCATCAGTGATCGCCAGGGTGGGGAGACCCAGTACTTC.

The genes are TRBV2 and TRBJ1-2; no clear D gene. The V and J ends lost 5 bases and 3 bases respectively, with 4 bases between them. This CDR3 comprises 11 residues. Germline loops: CDR1 SNHLY, CDR2 FYNNEI. In DNA, the CDR3 is TGTGCCAGCAGTCCAGACTATGGCTACACCTTC. Encoded protein: CASSPDYGYTF.

The chain carries TRBV11-3 and TRBJ1-4; no clear D. Germline V gene data show CDR1 as SGHNT and CDR2 as YENEEA. The V end lost 2 bases, the J end lost 5 bases, and 6 bases lay between the germline ends. This CDR3 spans 13 amino acids. CDR3 in DNA: TGTGCCAGCAGCTTAAACAGCAATGAAAAACTGTTTTTT. It encodes CASSLNSNEKLFF.

The genes are TRBV6-5 and TRBJ2-6, with D maybe TRBD1 (5 bases). Germline CDR1 is MNHEY and CDR2 is SVGAGI. The CDR3 is 16 residues long. V gave up 2 bases and J gave up 1 base, with 9 bases separating them. CDR3 amino acids: CASSYEAGSGANVLTF. In DNA, the CDR3 is TGTGCCAGCAGTTACGAAGCAGGGTCTGGGGCCAACGTCCTGACTTTC.

CDR3 sequence (DNA): TGTGCAAGTCGCTTGGGAAGCTCGAGGGTAGCTTTCTTT. It encodes CASRLGSSRVAFF. The V gene is TRBV12-2, the J gene TRBJ1-1. TRBV12-2 is a known pseudogene. This CDR3 has 13 amino acids.

This clone was observed a handful of times. The chain couples TRBV7-2 to TRBJ1-5; D gene ambiguous. V lost 5 bases to trimming and J lost 6 bases, with 17 bases between them. The CDR3 has 15 amino acids. Looked up from germline, CDR1 is SGHTA and CDR2 is FQGNSA. This CDR3 reads CASSTQGGSGQPQHF. CDR3 nucleotide sequence: TGTGCCAGCAGCACCCAAGGCGGCTCCGGTCAGCCCCAGCATTTT.

The chain employs TRBV5-4 and TRBJ2-3; TRBD2 aligns across 12 bases. There are 16 residues in the CDR3. V lost 0 bases and J lost 4; bases outside the gene matches: 3. Germline V gene data show CDR1 as SGHNT and CDR2 as YYREEE (reference sequence). The DNA for the CDR3 is TGTGCCAGCAGCTTGGCTAGCGGGGGGGCGGCAGATACGCAGTATTTT. This translates into CASSLASGGAADTQYF.

The rearrangement uses TRBV5-6 and TRBJ2-5, with 8 bases aligning to TRBD2. The CDR3 is made up of 13 amino acids. V was pared by 0 bases and J by 5 bases, with 0 bases of the junction left unmatched. Germline loops: CDR1 SGHDT, CDR2 YYEEEE. The CDR3 region has the DNA TGTGCCAGCAGCTTGGCGGGGGGGGAGACCCAGTACTTC. Amino acid sequence: CASSLAGGETQYF.

This clone was found a few times. This chain links TRBV15 with TRBJ2-1; possibly TRBD2 for D (5 bases). Deletions cut 3 bases from V and 10 bases from J, with 16 bases between. This CDR3 has 14 residues. Germline loops: CDR1 LNHNV, CDR2 YYDKDF (reference sequence). The CDR3: CATSSPYGISEQFF. DNA of the CDR3: TGTGCCACCAGCAGCCCTTACGGGATAAGCGAGCAGTTCTTC.

The genes are TRBV7-9 and TRBJ1-1, with TRBD1 as a possible D gene (5 bases). Germline values: CDR1 SEHNR, CDR2 FQNEAQ (reference sequence). The CDR3 has 16 amino acids. V was cut by 1 base and J by 3 bases, with 15 bases left in between. CDR3: CASSLGGAPSDTEAFF. The CDR3 DNA is TGTGCCAGCAGCTTAGGGGGCGCACCTTCGGACACTGAAGCTTTCTTT. Full variable domain (remainder filled in from reference TRBV7-9 and TRBJ1-1): DTGVSQNPRHKITKRGQNVTFRCDPISEHNRLYWYRQTLGQGPEFLTYFQNEAQLEKSRLLSDRFSAERPKGSFSTLEIQRTEQGDSAMYLCASSLGGAPSDTEAFFGQGTRLTVV.

The V and J genes are TRBV6-5 and TRBJ2-3; a possible D gene is TRBD2 (5 bases). V lost 0 bases and J lost 2, with 9 bases in between. The germline gives CDR1 MNHEY, CDR2 SVGAGI. The CDR3 is made up of 15 amino acids. The CDR3 DNA sequence: TGTGCCAGCAGTTACTCCGGAGGAAACACAGATACGCAGTATTTT. Its protein product is CASSYSGGNTDTQYF.

This clone has just a few counts. The chain recombines TRBV7-9 with TRBJ2-5; 9 bases fit TRBD1. From germline, CDR1 is SEHNR and CDR2 FQNEAQ (reference sequence). This CDR3 has 15 residues. V was clipped by 3 bases and J by 5 bases; unmatched bases: 7. DNA of the CDR3: TGTGCCAGCAGCTTCCTCCGGGACAGGGTTGAGACCCAGTACTTC. Protein: CASSFLRDRVETQYF.

The gene calls are TRBV7-3 and TRBJ2-1, with D perhaps matching TRBD1 (5 bases). Trimming took 0 bases from V and 6 from J, leaving 15 bases between them. CDR3 length equals 16 residues. Per germline, CDR1 SGHTA and CDR2 FQGTGA. CDR3 protein: CASSLTRSGHFNEQFF. The CDR3 DNA reads as TGTGCCAGCAGCTTAACCAGGTCAGGGCATTTCAATGAGCAGTTCTTC.

This chain links TRBV6-1 with TRBJ1-1; 7 bases are a match to TRBD1. Germline CDR1 MNHNS, CDR2 SASEGT. This CDR3 has 12 amino acids. Germline trimming cut 0 bases from V and 8 bases from J; bases unmatched to any gene: 0. The CDR3 region is CASSEAGGEAFF. CDR3 nucleotide sequence: TGTGCCAGCAGTGAAGCAGGGGGCGAAGCTTTCTTT.

The CDR3 loop is CASSQATLYNEQFF. CDR3 in DNA: TGCGCCAGCAGCCAAGCTACCCTCTACAATGAGCAGTTCTTC. V is TRBV4-1 and J is TRBJ2-1; D gene unclear. V was pared by 1 base and J by 3 bases, with 7 bases between. The germline gives CDR1 MGHRA, CDR2 YSYEKL. The CDR3 sequence is 14 residues long.

The chain has TRBV7-9 and TRBJ2-5, with 8 bases lining up with TRBD2. The V and J ends lost 4 bases and 5 bases, in that order; junction bases with no gene match: 6. Germline assignment: CDR1 SEHNR and CDR2 FQNEAQ (reference sequence). This CDR3 contains 14 residues. CDR3 bases: TGTGCCAGCAGCTCGGCGGGGGGCCCTGAGACCCAGTACTTC. Translating it yields CASSSAGGPETQYF.